The clone carrying this T cell receptor (beta chain) was counted at least ten times. These data originate in a study of patients and donors after allogeneic stem cell transplantation. This CDR3 has 14 residues. V lost 9 bases, J lost 4 bases, and 8 bases stayed unmatched. Germline CDR1 is SGHRS and CDR2 is YFSETQ. TCRdb recomputed calls from the RT-PCR reads with MiXCR, one row per CDR3 protein. The data show about 410,000 distinct CDR3 sequences, about a sixth seen once. What was sequenced was blood, either unsorted or a sorted T cell fraction (not recorded which). The V gene is TRBV5-1, the J gene TRBJ2-1, with TRBD1 matching over 9 bases. This TCR was recovered from a human donor who was either an allogeneic HSCT recipient or a stem cell or donor lymphocyte infusion donor (not recorded which). It is not recorded whose cells these are; they may come from a transplant donor. The CDR3 spells CATTPGQGYNEQFF. DNA for the CDR3: TGCGCCACTACACCGGGACAGGGATACAATGAGCAGTTCTTC.